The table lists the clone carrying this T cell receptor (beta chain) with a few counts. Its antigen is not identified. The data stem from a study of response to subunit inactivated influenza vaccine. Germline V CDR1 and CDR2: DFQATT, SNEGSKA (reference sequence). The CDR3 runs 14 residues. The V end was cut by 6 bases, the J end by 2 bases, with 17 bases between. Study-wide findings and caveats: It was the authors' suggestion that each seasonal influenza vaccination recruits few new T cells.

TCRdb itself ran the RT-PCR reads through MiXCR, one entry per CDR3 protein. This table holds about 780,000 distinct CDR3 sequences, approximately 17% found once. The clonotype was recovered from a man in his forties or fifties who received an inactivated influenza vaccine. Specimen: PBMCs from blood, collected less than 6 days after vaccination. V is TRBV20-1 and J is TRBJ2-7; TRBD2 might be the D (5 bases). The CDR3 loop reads CSATPPAATYEQYF. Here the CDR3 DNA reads TGCAGTGCCACCCCTCCAGCGGCAACCTACGAGCAGTACTTC.